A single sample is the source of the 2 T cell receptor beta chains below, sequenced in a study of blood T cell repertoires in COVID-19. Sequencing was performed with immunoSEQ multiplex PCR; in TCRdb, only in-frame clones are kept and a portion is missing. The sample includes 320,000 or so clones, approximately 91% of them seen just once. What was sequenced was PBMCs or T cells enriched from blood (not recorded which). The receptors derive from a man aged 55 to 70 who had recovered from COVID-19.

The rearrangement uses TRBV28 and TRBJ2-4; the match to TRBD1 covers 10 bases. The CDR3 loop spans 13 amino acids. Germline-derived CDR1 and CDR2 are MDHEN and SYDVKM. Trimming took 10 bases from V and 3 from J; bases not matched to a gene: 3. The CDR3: CATWTGGKNIQYF. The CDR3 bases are TGTGCCACCTGGACAGGGGGCAAAAACATTCAGTACTTC.

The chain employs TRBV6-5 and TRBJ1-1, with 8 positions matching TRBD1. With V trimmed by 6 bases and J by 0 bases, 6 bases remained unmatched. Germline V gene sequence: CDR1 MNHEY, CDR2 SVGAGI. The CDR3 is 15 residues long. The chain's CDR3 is CASRQGQEMNTEAFF. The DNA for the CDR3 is TGTGCCAGCAGACAGGGACAGGAAATGAACACTGAAGCTTTCTTT.